Listed below are T cell receptor beta chains from one sample, sequenced in a study of cytomegalovirus exposure and HLA in healthy donors. The data were produced by immunoSEQ multiplex PCR, yet TCRdb's version contains in-frame clones alone and is incomplete. In the table there are about 100,000 clones, roughly 70% of which are singletons. The sample taken for sequencing was PBMCs. These receptors were taken from a man in his forties in good health and CMV-seropositive. CDR3s include the opening cysteine and the closing phenylalanine or tryptophan. A D gene is named only where the DNA matches it firmly. Size values are once, few and many counts, or a class for expanded clones, and some rows have none.

v_call: TRBV2; j_call: TRBJ1-5; clone_size: NA; d_call: NA; cdr3_nt: TGTGCCAGCAGTGTTCAATCAGGGTTAGGTCAGCCCCAGCATTTT; cdr3_aa: CASSVQSGLGQPQHF
v_call: TRBV11-2; j_call: TRBJ2-2; clone_size: NA; d_call: TRBD1; cdr3_nt: TGTGCCAGCAGCGGCAGGGGGCTGGGAGCCGGGGAGCTGTTTTTT; cdr3_aa: CASSGRGLGAGELFF
v_call: TRBV30; j_call: TRBJ2-2; clone_size: few; d_call: TRBD2; cdr3_nt: TGTGCCTGGAGGGGTAGCGGGGAGGGCGGGGAGCTGTTTTTT; cdr3_aa: CAWRGSGEGGELFF
v_call: TRBV6-5; j_call: TRBJ1-2; clone_size: NA; d_call: NA; cdr3_nt: TGTGCCAGCAGTTATGAGGGATGGGATGGCTACACCTTC; cdr3_aa: CASSYEGWDGYTF
v_call: TRBV27; j_call: TRBJ2-1; clone_size: NA; d_call: NA; cdr3_nt: TGTGCCAGCAACTTCCAGGTTTACAATGAGCAGTTCTTC; cdr3_aa: CASNFQVYNEQFF
v_call: TRBV9; j_call: TRBJ1-4; clone_size: NA; d_call: TRBD1; cdr3_nt: TGTGCCAGCAGCGGACAGGGGCTAGCTGAAAAACTGTTTTTT; cdr3_aa: CASSGQGLAEKLFF
v_call: TRBV6-1; j_call: TRBJ1-3; clone_size: NA; d_call: NA; cdr3_nt: TGTGCCAGCAACCAGGGTTTGAGTAACACCATATATTTT; cdr3_aa: CASNQGLSNTIYF
v_call: TRBV7-6; j_call: TRBJ1-2; clone_size: NA; d_call: TRBD1; cdr3_nt: TGTGCCAGCAGCTTGGGGACAGGGAATCCGGCTGGCTACACCTTC; cdr3_aa: CASSLGTGNPAGYTF
v_call: TRBV7-9; j_call: TRBJ2-2; clone_size: NA; d_call: NA; cdr3_nt: TGTGCCAGCAGCTTCTACGGACTGGCGAACACCGGGGAGCTGTTTTTT; cdr3_aa: CASSFYGLANTGELFF
v_call: TRBV6-5; j_call: TRBJ1-1; clone_size: few; d_call: NA; cdr3_nt: TGTGCCAGCAGTTACGGACAGTACACTGAAGCTTTCTTT; cdr3_aa: CASSYGQYTEAFF
v_call: TRBV30; j_call: TRBJ2-5; clone_size: few; d_call: NA; cdr3_nt: TGTGCCTCCTATGGTGGTCAAGAGACCCAGTACTTC; cdr3_aa: CASYGGQETQYF
v_call: TRBV5-6; j_call: TRBJ1-1; clone_size: few; d_call: NA; cdr3_nt: TGTGCCAGCAGCACAGGGATTTGGACTGAAGCTTTCTTT; cdr3_aa: CASSTGIWTEAFF
v_call: TRBV18; j_call: TRBJ1-5; clone_size: NA; d_call: NA; cdr3_nt: TGTGCCAGCTCACCAATACAGGTCAATCAGCCCCAGCATTTT; cdr3_aa: CASSPIQVNQPQHF
v_call: TRBV4-1; j_call: TRBJ2-5; clone_size: NA; d_call: TRBD1; cdr3_nt: TGCGCCAGCAGCCAAGAAGGGCAGGGGGATATTCAAGAGACCCAGTACTTC; cdr3_aa: CASSQEGQGDIQETQYF
v_call: TRBV13; j_call: TRBJ2-7; clone_size: NA; d_call: NA; cdr3_nt: TGTGCCAGCAGCTCTAGCTATACCTACGAGCAGTACTTC; cdr3_aa: CASSSSYTYEQYF
v_call: TRBV18; j_call: TRBJ2-3; clone_size: NA; d_call: NA; cdr3_nt: TGTGCCAGCTCACCGACTAGTACAAGCACAGATACGCAGTATTTT; cdr3_aa: CASSPTSTSTDTQYF
v_call: TRBV5-6; j_call: TRBJ2-7; clone_size: NA; d_call: NA; cdr3_nt: TGTGCCAGCAGCTTGTCGGGAAGCGGAGGCGAGCAATACTTC; cdr3_aa: CASSLSGSGGEQYF
v_call: TRBV7-2; j_call: TRBJ2-7; clone_size: NA; d_call: NA; cdr3_nt: TGTGCCAGCAGCCCAACTAGTTTCTACGAGCAGTACTTC; cdr3_aa: CASSPTSFYEQYF